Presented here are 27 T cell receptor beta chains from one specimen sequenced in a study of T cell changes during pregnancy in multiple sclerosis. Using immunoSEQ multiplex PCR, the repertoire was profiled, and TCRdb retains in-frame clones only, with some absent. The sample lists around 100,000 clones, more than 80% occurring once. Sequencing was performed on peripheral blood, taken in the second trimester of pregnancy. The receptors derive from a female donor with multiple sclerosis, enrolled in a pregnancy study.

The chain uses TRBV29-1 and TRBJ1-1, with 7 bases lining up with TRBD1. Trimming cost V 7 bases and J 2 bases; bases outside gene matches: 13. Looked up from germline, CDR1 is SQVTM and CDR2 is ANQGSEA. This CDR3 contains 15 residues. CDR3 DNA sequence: TGCAGCGAATTCGAAACAGGGGCCTACAACACTGAAGCTTTCTTT. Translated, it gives CSEFETGAYNTEAFF.

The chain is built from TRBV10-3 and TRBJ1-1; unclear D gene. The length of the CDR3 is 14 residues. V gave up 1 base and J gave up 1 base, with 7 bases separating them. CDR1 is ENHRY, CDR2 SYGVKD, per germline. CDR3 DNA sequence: TGTGCCATCAGTGAGTTCCGTTCGAACACTGAAGCTTTCTTT. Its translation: CAISEFRSNTEAFF.

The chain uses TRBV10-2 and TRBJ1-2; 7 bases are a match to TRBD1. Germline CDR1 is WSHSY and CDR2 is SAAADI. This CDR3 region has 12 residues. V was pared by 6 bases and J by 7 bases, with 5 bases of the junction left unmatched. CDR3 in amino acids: CASSPGGGGYTF. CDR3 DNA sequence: TGCGCCAGCAGCCCAGGGGGTGGTGGCTACACCTTC.

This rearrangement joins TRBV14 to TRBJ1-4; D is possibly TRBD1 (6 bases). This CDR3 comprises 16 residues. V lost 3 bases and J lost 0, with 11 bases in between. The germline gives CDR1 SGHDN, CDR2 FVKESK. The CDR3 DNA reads TGTGCCAGCAGCCAGGTGGACAGTGCAACTAATGAAAAACTGTTTTTT. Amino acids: CASSQVDSATNEKLFF.

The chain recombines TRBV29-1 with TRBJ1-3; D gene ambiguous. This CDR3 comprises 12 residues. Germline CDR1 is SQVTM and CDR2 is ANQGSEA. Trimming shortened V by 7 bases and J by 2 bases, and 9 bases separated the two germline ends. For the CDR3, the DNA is TGCAGCGCCGCCCAGGCTGGAAACACCATATATTTT. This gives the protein CSAAQAGNTIYF.

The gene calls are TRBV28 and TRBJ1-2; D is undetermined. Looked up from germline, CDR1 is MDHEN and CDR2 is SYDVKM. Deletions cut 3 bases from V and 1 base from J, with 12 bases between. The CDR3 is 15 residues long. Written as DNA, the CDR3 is TGTGCCAGCAGTTTTTTGGGCCCTATTAACTATGGCTACACCTTC. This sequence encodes CASSFLGPINYGYTF.

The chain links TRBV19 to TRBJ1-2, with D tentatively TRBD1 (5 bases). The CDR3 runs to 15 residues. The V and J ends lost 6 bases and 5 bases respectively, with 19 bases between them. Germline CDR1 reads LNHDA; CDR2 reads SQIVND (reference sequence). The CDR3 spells CASSSNDRQLYGYTF. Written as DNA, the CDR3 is TGTGCCAGTAGCTCCAATGACAGACAACTTTATGGCTACACCTTC.

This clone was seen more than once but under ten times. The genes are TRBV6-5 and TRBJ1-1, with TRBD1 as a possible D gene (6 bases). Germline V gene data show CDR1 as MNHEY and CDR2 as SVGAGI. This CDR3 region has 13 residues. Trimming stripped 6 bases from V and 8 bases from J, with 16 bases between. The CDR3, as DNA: TGTGCCAGCAGCAACCTCGGGGGGGCAGAAGCTTTCTTT. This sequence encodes CASSNLGGAEAFF.

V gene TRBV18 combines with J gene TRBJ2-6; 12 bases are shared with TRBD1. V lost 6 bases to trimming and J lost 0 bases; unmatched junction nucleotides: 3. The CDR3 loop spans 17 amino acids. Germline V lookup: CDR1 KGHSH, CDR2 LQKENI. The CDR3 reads CASSPGQGASGANVLTF. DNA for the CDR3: TGTGCCAGCTCGCCGGGACAGGGGGCCTCTGGGGCCAACGTCCTGACTTTC.

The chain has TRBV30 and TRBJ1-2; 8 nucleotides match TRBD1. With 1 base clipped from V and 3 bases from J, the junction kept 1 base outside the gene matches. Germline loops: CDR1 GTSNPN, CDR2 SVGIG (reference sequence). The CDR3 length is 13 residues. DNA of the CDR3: TGTGCCTGGAGTGAGGACAGGGACTATGGCTACACCTTC. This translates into CAWSEDRDYGYTF.

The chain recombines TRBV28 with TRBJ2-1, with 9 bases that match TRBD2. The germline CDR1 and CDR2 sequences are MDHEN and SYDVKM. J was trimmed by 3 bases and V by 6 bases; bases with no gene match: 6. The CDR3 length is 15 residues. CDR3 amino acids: CASSQSGRSYNEQFF. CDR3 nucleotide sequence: TGTGCCAGCAGCCAAAGCGGGAGGAGCTACAATGAGCAGTTCTTC.

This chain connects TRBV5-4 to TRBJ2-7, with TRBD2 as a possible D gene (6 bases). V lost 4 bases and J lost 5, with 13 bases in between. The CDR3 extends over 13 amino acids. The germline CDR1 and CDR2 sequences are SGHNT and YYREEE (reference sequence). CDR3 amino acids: CASSSMGGNEQYF. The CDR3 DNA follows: TGTGCCAGCAGCAGCATGGGAGGTAACGAGCAGTACTTC.

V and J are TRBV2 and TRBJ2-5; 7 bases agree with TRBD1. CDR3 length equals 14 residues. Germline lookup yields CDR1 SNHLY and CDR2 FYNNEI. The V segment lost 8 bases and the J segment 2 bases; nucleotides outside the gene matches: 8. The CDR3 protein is CASLSDRDQETQYF. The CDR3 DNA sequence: TGTGCCAGCCTTTCAGACAGGGATCAAGAGACCCAGTACTTC.

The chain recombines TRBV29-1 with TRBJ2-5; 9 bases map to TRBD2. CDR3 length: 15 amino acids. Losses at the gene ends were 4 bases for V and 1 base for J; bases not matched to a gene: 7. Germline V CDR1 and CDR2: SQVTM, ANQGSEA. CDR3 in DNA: TGCAGCGTTGTCCTAGCGGGGCTACGCCAAGAGACCCAGTACTTC. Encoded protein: CSVVLAGLRQETQYF.

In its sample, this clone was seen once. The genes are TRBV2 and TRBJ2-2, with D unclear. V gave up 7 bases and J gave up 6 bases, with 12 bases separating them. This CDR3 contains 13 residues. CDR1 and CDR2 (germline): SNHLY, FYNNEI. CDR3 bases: TGTGCCAGCAAAGCCCTCTGGTCCGGGGAGCTGTTTTTT. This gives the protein CASKALWSGELFF.

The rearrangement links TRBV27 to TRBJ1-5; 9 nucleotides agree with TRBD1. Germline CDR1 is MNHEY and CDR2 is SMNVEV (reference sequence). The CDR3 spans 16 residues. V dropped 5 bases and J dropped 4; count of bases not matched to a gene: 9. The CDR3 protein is CASSPSGTGRNQPQHF. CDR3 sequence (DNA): TGTGCCAGCAGTCCATCCGGGACAGGGAGAAATCAGCCCCAGCATTTT.

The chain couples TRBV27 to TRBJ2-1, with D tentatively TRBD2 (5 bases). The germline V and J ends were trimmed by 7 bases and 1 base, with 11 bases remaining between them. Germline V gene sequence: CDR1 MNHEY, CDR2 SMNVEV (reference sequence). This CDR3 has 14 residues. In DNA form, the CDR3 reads TGTGCCAGCACCGTGGGGAGATCCTACAATGAGCAGTTCTTC. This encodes CASTVGRSYNEQFF.

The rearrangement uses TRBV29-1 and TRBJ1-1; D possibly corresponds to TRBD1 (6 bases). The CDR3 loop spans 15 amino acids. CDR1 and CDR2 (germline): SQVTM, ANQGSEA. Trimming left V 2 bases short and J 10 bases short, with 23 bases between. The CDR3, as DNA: TGCAGCGTTGAATCGACAGGACCAGAAATCGTGGGAGCTTTCTTT. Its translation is CSVESTGPEIVGAFF.

As DNA, the CDR3 is TGTGCCAGCAGCCAACTTAGCGGGGAACCCTACAATGAGCAGTTCTTC. Its translation: CASSQLSGEPYNEQFF. The rearrangement uses TRBV4-2 and TRBJ2-1; the match to TRBD2 covers 8 bases. CDR3 length: 16 residues. Per germline, CDR1 LGHNA and CDR2 YNFKEQ. J lost 2 bases, V lost 2 bases, and 5 bases had no gene match.

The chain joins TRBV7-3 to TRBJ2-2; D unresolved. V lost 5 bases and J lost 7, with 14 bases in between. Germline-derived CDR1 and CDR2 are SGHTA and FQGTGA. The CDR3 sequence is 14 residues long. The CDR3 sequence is CASSLQAIGGELFF. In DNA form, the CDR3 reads TGTGCCAGCAGCCTCCAAGCGATCGGCGGGGAGCTGTTTTTT.

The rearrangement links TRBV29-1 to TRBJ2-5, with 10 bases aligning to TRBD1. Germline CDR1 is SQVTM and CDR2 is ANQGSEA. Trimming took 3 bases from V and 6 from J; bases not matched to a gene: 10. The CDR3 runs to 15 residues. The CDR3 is CSVDSSRDRGKTQYF. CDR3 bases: TGCAGCGTTGACTCCTCCCGGGACAGGGGAAAGACCCAGTACTTC.

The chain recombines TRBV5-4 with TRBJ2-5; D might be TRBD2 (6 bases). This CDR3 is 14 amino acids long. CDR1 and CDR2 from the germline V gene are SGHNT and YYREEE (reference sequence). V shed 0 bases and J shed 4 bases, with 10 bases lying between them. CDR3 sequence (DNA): TGTGCCAGCAGCTTGGATTTGGGGGGAGAGACCCAGTACTTC. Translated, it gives CASSLDLGGETQYF.

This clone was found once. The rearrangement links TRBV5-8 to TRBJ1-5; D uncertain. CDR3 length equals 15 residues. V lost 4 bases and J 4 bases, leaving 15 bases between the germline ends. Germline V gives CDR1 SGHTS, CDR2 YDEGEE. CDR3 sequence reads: CASSPALGRNQPQHF. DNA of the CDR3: TGTGCCAGCAGCCCGGCGCTAGGGAGGAATCAGCCCCAGCATTTT.

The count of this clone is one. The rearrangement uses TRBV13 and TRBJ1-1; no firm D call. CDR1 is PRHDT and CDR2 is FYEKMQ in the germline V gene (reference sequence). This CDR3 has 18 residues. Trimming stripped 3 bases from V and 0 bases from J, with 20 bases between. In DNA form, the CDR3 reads TGTGCCAGCAGCTTCCGCCCTTCTCCGAGCACGCTGAACACTGAAGCTTTCTTT. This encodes CASSFRPSPSTLNTEAFF.

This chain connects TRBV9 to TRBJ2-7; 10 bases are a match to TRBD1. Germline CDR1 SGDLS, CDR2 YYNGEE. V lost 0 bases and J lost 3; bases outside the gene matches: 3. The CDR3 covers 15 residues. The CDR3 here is CASSVGQGAIYEQYF. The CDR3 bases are TGTGCCAGCAGCGTAGGACAGGGGGCGATCTACGAGCAGTACTTC.

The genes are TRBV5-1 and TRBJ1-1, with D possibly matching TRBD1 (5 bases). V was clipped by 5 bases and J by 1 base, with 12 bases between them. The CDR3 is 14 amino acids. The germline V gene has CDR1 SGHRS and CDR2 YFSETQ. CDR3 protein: CASRHADRNTEAFF. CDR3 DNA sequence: TGCGCCAGCAGACACGCCGACAGGAACACTGAAGCTTTCTTT.

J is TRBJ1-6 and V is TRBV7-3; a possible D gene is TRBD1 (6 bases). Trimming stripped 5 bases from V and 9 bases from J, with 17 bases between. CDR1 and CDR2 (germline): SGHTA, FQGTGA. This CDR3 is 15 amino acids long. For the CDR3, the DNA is TGTGCCAGCAGCATCTCGGACAGTCCGGGTTCACCCCTCCACTTT. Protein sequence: CASSISDSPGSPLHF.